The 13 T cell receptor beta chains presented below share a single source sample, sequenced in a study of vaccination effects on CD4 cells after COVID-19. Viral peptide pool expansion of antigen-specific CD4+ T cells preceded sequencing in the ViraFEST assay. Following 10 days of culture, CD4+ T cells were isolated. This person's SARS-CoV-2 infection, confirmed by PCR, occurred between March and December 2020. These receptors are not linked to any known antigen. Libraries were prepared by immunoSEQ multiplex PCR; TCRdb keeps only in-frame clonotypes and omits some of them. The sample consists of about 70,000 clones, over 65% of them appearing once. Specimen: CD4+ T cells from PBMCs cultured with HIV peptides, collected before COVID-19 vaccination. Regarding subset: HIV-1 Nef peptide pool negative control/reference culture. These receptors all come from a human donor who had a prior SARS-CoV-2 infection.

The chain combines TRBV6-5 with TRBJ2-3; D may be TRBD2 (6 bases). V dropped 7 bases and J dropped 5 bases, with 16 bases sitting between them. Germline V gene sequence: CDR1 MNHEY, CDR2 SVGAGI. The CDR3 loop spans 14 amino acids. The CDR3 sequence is CASTPPGTLDTQYF. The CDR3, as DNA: TGTGCCAGCACCCCCCCCGGGACTTTAGATACGCAGTATTTT.

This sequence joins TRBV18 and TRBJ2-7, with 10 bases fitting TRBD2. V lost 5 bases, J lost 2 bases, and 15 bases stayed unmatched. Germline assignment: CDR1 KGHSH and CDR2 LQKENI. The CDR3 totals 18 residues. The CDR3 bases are TGTGCCAGCTCAGGTCGGGGAGGAAGCGGGAGGGAAACCTACGAGCAGTACTTC. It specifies CASSGRGGSGRETYEQYF. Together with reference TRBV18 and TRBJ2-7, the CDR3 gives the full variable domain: NAGVMQNPRHLVRRRGQEARLRCSPMKGHSHVYWYRQLPEEGLKFMVYLQKENIIDESGMPKERFSAEFPKEGPSILRIQQVVRGDSAAYFCASSGRGGSGRETYEQYFGPGTRLTVT.

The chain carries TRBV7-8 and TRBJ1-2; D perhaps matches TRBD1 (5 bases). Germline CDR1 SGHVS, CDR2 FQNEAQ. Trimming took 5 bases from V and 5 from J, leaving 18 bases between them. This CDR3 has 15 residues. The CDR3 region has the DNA TGTGCCAGCAGCATCAGAGCTAGGGGAGAATATGGCTACACCTTC. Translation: CASSIRARGEYGYTF.

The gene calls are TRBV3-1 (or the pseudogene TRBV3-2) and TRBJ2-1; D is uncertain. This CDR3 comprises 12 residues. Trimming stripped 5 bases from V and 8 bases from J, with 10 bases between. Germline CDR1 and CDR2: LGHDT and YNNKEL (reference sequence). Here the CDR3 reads CASSDWGDEQFF. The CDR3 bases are TGTGCCAGCAGCGACTGGGGTGATGAGCAGTTCTTC.

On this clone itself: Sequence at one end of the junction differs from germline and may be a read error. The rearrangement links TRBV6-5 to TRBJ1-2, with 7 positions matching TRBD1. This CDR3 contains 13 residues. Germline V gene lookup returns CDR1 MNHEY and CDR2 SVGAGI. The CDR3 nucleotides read TGTGCCAGCAGGTACGGGACAGCATATGGCAAGTCCTTC. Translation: CASRYGTAYGKSF.

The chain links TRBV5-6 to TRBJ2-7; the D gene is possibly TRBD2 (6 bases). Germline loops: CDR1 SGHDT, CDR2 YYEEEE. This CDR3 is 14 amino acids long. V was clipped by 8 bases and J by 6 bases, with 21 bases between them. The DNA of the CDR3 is TGTGCCAGTAGTGGGGGGTTCTTAGTCGCCGAGCAGTACTTC. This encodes CASSGGFLVAEQYF.

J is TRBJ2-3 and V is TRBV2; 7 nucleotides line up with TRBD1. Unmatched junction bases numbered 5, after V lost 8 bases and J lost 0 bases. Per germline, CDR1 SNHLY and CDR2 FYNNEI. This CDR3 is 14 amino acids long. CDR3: CASGRDRSTDTQYF. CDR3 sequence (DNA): TGTGCCAGCGGCCGGGACAGAAGCACAGATACGCAGTATTTT.

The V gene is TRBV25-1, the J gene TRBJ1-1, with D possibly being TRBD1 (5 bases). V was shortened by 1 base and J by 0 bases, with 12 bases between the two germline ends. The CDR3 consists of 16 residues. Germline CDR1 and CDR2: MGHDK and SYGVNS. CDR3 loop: CASSESKRGLNTEAFF. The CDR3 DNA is TGTGCCAGCAGTGAATCTAAGAGGGGCTTGAACACTGAAGCTTTCTTT.

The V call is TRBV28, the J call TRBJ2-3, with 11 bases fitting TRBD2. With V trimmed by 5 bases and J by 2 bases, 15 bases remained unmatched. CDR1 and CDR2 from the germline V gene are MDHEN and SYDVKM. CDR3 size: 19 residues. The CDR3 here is CASSNVVAGGLFPTDTQYF. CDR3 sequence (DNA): TGTGCCAGCAGTAATGTCGTAGCGGGGGGGCTGTTTCCCACAGATACGCAGTATTTT.

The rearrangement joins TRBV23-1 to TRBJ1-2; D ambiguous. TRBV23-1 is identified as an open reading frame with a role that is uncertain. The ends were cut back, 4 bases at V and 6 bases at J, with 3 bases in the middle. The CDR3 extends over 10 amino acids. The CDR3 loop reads CASSRDGYTF. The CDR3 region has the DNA TGCGCCAGCAGTCGCGATGGCTACACCTTC.

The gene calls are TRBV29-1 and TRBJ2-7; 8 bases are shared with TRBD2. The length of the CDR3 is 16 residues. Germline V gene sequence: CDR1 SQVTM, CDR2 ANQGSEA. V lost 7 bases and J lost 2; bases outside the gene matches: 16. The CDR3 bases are TGCAGCGCAGAGGGGCGGGGGGCTCCTCCGCCCTACGAGCAGTACTTC. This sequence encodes CSAEGRGAPPPYEQYF.

The CDR3 DNA reads as TGTGCCAGCAGCTCTGGACTCAAAAGGAACACCGGGGAGCTGTTTTTT. It translates to CASSSGLKRNTGELFF. The V gene is TRBV5-4, the J gene TRBJ2-2; tentatively, D is TRBD2 (5 bases). The length of the CDR3 is 16 residues. Trimming removed 3 bases at V and 1 base at J, with 13 bases between. Germline-derived CDR1 and CDR2 are SGHNT and YYREEE (reference sequence).

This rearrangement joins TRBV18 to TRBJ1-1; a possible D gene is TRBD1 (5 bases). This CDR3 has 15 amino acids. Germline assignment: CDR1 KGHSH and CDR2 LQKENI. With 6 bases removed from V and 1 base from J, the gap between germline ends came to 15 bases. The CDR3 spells CASSTSGLTNTEAFF. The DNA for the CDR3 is TGTGCCAGCTCTACCTCAGGGCTAACGAACACTGAAGCTTTCTTT. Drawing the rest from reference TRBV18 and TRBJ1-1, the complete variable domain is NAGVMQNPRHLVRRRGQEARLRCSPMKGHSHVYWYRQLPEEGLKFMVYLQKENIIDESGMPKERFSAEFPKEGPSILRIQQVVRGDSAAYFCASSTSGLTNTEAFFGQGTRLTVV.